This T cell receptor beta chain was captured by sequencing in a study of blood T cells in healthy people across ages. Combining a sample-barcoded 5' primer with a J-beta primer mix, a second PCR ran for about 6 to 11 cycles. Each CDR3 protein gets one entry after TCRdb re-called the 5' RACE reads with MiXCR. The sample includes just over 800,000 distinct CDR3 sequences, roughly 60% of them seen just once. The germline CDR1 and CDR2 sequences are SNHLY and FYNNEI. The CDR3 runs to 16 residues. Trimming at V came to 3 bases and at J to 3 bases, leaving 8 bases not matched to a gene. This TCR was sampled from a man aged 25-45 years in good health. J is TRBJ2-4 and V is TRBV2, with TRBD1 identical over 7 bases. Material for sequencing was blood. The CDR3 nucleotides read TGTGCCAGCAGTGAGAGCCAGGGGGTTGACAAAAACATTCAGTACTTC. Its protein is CASSESQGVDKNIQYF.